The rows below give T cell receptor beta chains drawn from one sample of a study of blood T cell repertoires in COVID-19. Clones were read by immunoSEQ multiplex PCR, and TCRdb kept only the in-frame ones, dropping some. The sample lists around 120,000 clones, over 65% occurring once. The sample taken for sequencing was peripheral blood. The receptors shown here come from a man under 40 with acute or convalescent COVID-19. The CDR3 runs from the conserved cysteine through the conserved F or W. A D gene is named only where the DNA matches it firmly. Rows may omit the clone size; those that give it use once, few, many or a size class.

v_gene	abundance	d_gene	j_gene	CDR3aa	CDR3nt
TRBV15	few	TRBD1	TRBJ1-6	CATSTWTGTSPLHF	TGTGCCACCAGCACCTGGACAGGGACTTCACCCCTCCACTTT
TRBV4-2	NA	NA	TRBJ2-5	CASSQDRKETQYF	TGTGCCAGCAGCCAAGACAGAAAAGAGACCCAGTACTTC
TRBV5-4	NA	NA	TRBJ1-2	CASSPSNYGYTF	TGTGCCAGCAGCCCCTCTAACTATGGCTACACCTTC
TRBV13	NA	NA	TRBJ1-2	CASSSLPGGGLNGYTF	TGTGCCAGCAGCTCTCTCCCCGGGGGAGGGTTGAATGGCTACACCTTC
TRBV7-2	few	NA	TRBJ1-1	CASSSGRGHTEAFF	TGTGCCAGCAGCTCCGGGCGGGGGCACACTGAAGCTTTCTTT
TRBV5-1	NA	NA	TRBJ1-4	CASSLGLGGDEKLFF	TGCGCCAGCAGCTTGGGTTTAGGAGGAGATGAAAAACTGTTTTTT
TRBV3-1/TRBV3-2	NA	NA	TRBJ2-6	CATAMRAGANVLTF	TGTGCCACGGCGATGCGGGCTGGGGCCAACGTCCTGACTTTC
TRBV30	NA	NA	TRBJ1-4	CAWSGTGHLNEKLFF	TGTGCCTGGAGTGGAACGGGACACCTAAATGAAAAACTGTTTTTT
TRBV27	NA	NA	TRBJ2-2	CASAYQMANTGELFF	TGTGCCAGCGCTTATCAGATGGCCAACACCGGGGAGCTGTTTTTT
TRBV2	NA	NA	TRBJ1-2	CASSGTESFYGYTF	TGTGCCAGCAGTGGGACAGAATCATTCTATGGCTACACCTTC
TRBV24-1	NA	NA	TRBJ2-2	CATSDLGSGTGELFF	TGTGCCACCAGTGATTTGGGGTCGGGAACCGGGGAGCTGTTTTTT
TRBV7-2	NA	NA	TRBJ1-2	CASSLGANYGYTF	TGTGCCAGCAGCTTAGGGGCCAACTATGGCTACACCTTC
TRBV10-2	NA	NA	TRBJ1-1	CASWDGGGTEAFF	TGCGCCAGCTGGGATGGGGGGGGCACTGAAGCTTTCTTT
TRBV2	NA	TRBD2	TRBJ2-1	CASSPHAGGTSGDYNEQFF	TGTGCCAGCAGTCCCCATGCAGGGGGGACTAGCGGCGATTACAATGAGCAGTTCTTC
TRBV7-9	NA	NA	TRBJ2-7	CASSLGTRIYEQYF	TGTGCCAGCAGCTTAGGAACCAGGATCTACGAGCAGTACTTC
TRBV19	NA	TRBD1	TRBJ1-1	CASSMPIDRGNTEAFF	TGTGCCAGTAGTATGCCCATCGACAGGGGGAACACTGAAGCTTTCTTT
TRBV25-1	NA	NA	TRBJ1-2	CASSELGLGNYGYTF	TGTGCCAGCAGTGAATTGGGGCTGGGGAACTATGGCTACACCTTC
TRBV15	NA	TRBD1	TRBJ2-1	CATSRDGSGQGNNEQFF	TGTGCCACCAGCAGAGATGGTTCGGGACAGGGGAACAATGAGCAGTTCTTC
TRBV5-1	few	NA	TRBJ2-2	CASSLSGSTGELFF	TGCGCCAGCAGCTTGTCAGGATCCACCGGGGAGCTGTTTTTT
TRBV9	NA	NA	TRBJ1-1	CASSVLTASEAFF	TGTGCCAGCAGCGTCCTGACAGCCTCTGAAGCTTTCTTT
TRBV19	NA	NA	TRBJ1-5	CASSSPGGRGQPQHF	TGTGCCAGTAGTAGCCCGGGGGGCAGAGGTCAGCCCCAGCATTTT
TRBV29-1	NA	TRBD2	TRBJ2-5	CSAPGGGSETQYF	TGCAGCGCCCCCGGGGGGGGATCAGAGACCCAGTACTTC
TRBV19	NA	NA	TRBJ1-1	CASSIDRLGGGAFF	TGTGCCAGTAGTATAGATCGGCTGGGGGGTGGAGCTTTCTTT
TRBV2	NA	TRBD2	TRBJ2-4	CASSEASGIAKNIQYF	TGTGCCAGCAGTGAGGCTAGCGGGATAGCCAAAAACATTCAGTACTTC
TRBV6-2/TRBV6-3	NA	TRBD1	TRBJ1-5	CASSYSKGTGGGQPQHF	TGTGCCAGCAGTTACTCAAAAGGGACAGGGGGAGGTCAGCCCCAGCATTTT
TRBV24-1	NA	TRBD2	TRBJ2-1	CATSDRTSGRDEQFF	TGTGCCACCAGTGATAGGACTAGCGGGAGAGATGAGCAGTTCTTC
TRBV6-5	once	NA	TRBJ1-5	CASSYSGPLANQPQHF	TGTGCCAGCAGTTACTCGGGCCCCCTTGCCAATCAGCCCCAGCATTTT
TRBV5-1	NA	TRBD1	TRBJ2-4	CASSWGQGVGNIQYF	TGCGCCAGCAGCTGGGGACAGGGGGTTGGTAACATTCAGTACTTC
TRBV18	NA	NA	TRBJ1-2	CASSPPSTTGTYGYTF	TGTGCCAGCTCACCACCTTCGACGACAGGTACCTATGGCTACACCTTC
TRBV18	NA	TRBD1	TRBJ2-4	CASSPPGRDRNIQYF	TGTGCCAGCTCACCACCCGGCAGGGACAGGAACATTCAGTACTTC
TRBV7-8	few	TRBD1	TRBJ1-2	CASSSRDRVYGYTF	TGTGCCAGCAGCTCCCGGGACAGGGTTTATGGCTACACCTTC
TRBV30	few	NA	TRBJ1-1	CAWITPDGTEAFF	TGTGCCTGGATAACCCCAGACGGGACTGAAGCTTTCTTT
TRBV30	NA	NA	TRBJ2-1	CATTAYNEQFF	TGTGCCACAACAGCATACAATGAGCAGTTCTTC
TRBV7-9	NA	TRBD2	TRBJ2-1	CASTSGGGNEQFF	TGTGCCAGCACCTCCGGGGGGGGCAATGAGCAGTTCTTC
TRBV7-9	NA	NA	TRBJ2-3	CASSLAVRGSDTQYF	TGTGCCAGCAGCTTAGCGGTTAGGGGATCAGATACGCAGTATTTT
TRBV4-1	NA	TRBD1	TRBJ1-2	CASSPTGGTNYGYTF	TGCGCCAGCAGCCCCACAGGGGGGACTAACTATGGCTACACCTTC
TRBV5-6	NA	NA	TRBJ1-5	CASSQGSNQPQHF	TGTGCCAGCAGCCAGGGTAGCAATCAGCCCCAGCATTTT
TRBV28	NA	TRBD1	TRBJ1-5	CASQRTGVYQPQHF	TGTGCCAGCCAAAGGACAGGGGTGTATCAGCCCCAGCATTTT
TRBV30	once	TRBD2	TRBJ2-1	CAWSVPWASGSNEQFF	TGTGCCTGGAGTGTACCCTGGGCTAGCGGGAGTAATGAGCAGTTCTTC
TRBV4-3	once	TRBD2	TRBJ2-7	CASSQELTSGAYEQYF	TGCGCCAGCAGCCAAGAGTTAACTAGCGGGGCCTACGAGCAGTACTTC
TRBV7-9	NA	NA	TRBJ2-3	CASSLGSGREDTQYF	TGTGCCAGCAGCTTAGGTAGTGGTCGGGAAGATACGCAGTATTTT
TRBV19	NA	TRBD1	TRBJ1-2	CASRPQQGAVGYGYTF	TGTGCCAGTAGGCCGCAACAGGGGGCAGTTGGCTATGGCTACACCTTC
TRBV27	NA	TRBD1	TRBJ1-4	CASSSPQGNEKLFF	TGTGCCAGCAGTTCCCCACAGGGGAATGAAAAACTGTTTTTT
TRBV9	NA	NA	TRBJ1-3	CASSVGGALSGNTIYF	TGTGCCAGCAGCGTAGGTGGGGCCCTCTCTGGAAACACCATATATTTT
TRBV9	few	NA	TRBJ2-2	CASSVHPGTGELFF	TGTGCCAGCAGCGTTCATCCGGGGACCGGGGAGCTGTTTTTT
TRBV5-4	NA	TRBD1	TRBJ2-2	CASSRDSKNTGELFF	TGTGCCAGCAGCCGGGACAGCAAGAACACCGGGGAGCTGTTTTTT
TRBV9	NA	NA	TRBJ1-1	CASSLGSEAFF	TGTGCCAGCAGCCTGGGGAGTGAAGCTTTCTTT
TRBV7-2	NA	NA	TRBJ1-2	CASSQTGGSYGYTF	TGTGCCAGCAGCCAAACCGGAGGGTCTTATGGCTACACCTTC